The clone carrying this T cell receptor (beta chain) was seen once. Its antigen is still unknown. Germline CDR1 SGHTA, CDR2 FQGTGA. The length of the CDR3 is 13 residues. The V end was cut by 4 bases, the J end by 12 bases, with 16 bases between. Time point here: after dendritic cell vaccination, including at tumor progression/relapse. None of the glioblastoma patients had an isocitrate dehydrogenase mutation. This sample was included in a study of glioma-infiltrating T cells after dendritic cell vaccination. General observations from the study: TCR clonality showed no direct relationship with survival.

The PCR used 60 V beta and 13 J beta primers. Clones were sequenced by immunoSEQ multiplex PCR, and TCRdb holds only the in-frame ones, with some missing. The sample contains about 110,000 clones, nearly 90% of which appear only once. This receptor was taken from a human donor with glioblastoma. The input for sequencing was blood, taken after dendritic cell vaccination. The chain has TRBV7-3 and TRBJ2-1, with D unresolved. The CDR3 region has the DNA TGTGCCAGCAGCTCCTCCAAAGCCTCGTGGCAGTTCTTC. Residues: CASSSSKASWQFF.